Below are 19 T cell receptor beta chains sequenced from a single sample in a study of CD8 T cells in Susac syndrome. Random hexamers were used to reverse transcribe the RNA input (about 0.45 to 1 ug). TCRdb recomputed calls from the immunoSEQ multiplex PCR reads with MiXCR, one row per CDR3 protein. The table shows about 150,000 distinct CDR3 sequences, with roughly 94% occurring only once. Sequenced: CD8+ T cells from PBMCs. The receptors were gathered from a human donor with multiple sclerosis.

In this sample, this clonotype turned up once. J is TRBJ2-7 and V is TRBV9, with TRBD1 as a possible D gene (6 bases). The V gene lost 3 bases and the J gene lost 6 bases, with 16 bases spanning the gap. This CDR3 has 14 amino acids. The germline V gene has CDR1 SGDLS and CDR2 YYNGEE. CDR3 region: CASSATGSPGEQYF. The CDR3 DNA reads TGTGCCAGCAGCGCCACAGGGTCCCCTGGCGAGCAGTACTTC.

The CDR3 sequence: CASGRDREGLETQYF. The CDR3 coding sequence is TGTGCCAGCGGCCGGGACAGGGAAGGGTTGGAGACCCAGTACTTC. This sequence joins TRBV6-5 and TRBJ2-5; 9 nucleotides line up with TRBD1. The V gene's germline CDR1 is MNHEY and CDR2 SVGAGI. This CDR3 spans 15 amino acids. Losses at the gene ends were 8 bases for V and 5 bases for J; bases not matched to a gene: 12.

The rearrangement uses TRBV20-1 and TRBJ2-7; 7 nucleotides agree with TRBD2. The ends lost 0 bases at V and 2 bases at J; junction bases unmatched: 4. The CDR3 runs to 14 residues. Per germline, CDR1 DFQATT and CDR2 SNEGSKA (reference sequence). CDR3 nucleotide sequence: TGCAGTGCTAGAGATCGGCTAGCGGCCTACGAGCAGTACTTC. Protein: CSARDRLAAYEQYF.

The rearrangement links TRBV20-1 to TRBJ1-6, with 8 positions matching TRBD1. CDR1 is DFQATT, CDR2 SNEGSKA, per germline (reference sequence). V trimming: 3 bases; J trimming: 9 bases; junction bases outside the gene matches: 7. The CDR3 extends over 14 amino acids. As DNA, the CDR3 is TGCAGTGCTAGGGGCCAGGGGGCGGGTTCACCCCTCCACTTT. Its translation: CSARGQGAGSPLHF.

This rearrangement joins TRBV18 to TRBJ2-1; the D gene is possibly TRBD1 (5 bases). There are 16 residues in the CDR3. V was shortened by 3 bases and J by 8 bases, with 20 bases between the two germline ends. Germline values: CDR1 KGHSH, CDR2 LQKENI. The CDR3, as DNA: TGTGCCAGCTCACCGTCAAAGGGGCGAGGTGTGGATGAGCAGTTCTTC. Its protein is CASSPSKGRGVDEQFF.

The genes are TRBV9 and TRBJ2-2, with 8 bases identical to TRBD1. The V gene's germline CDR1 is SGDLS and CDR2 YYNGEE. The CDR3 consists of 16 residues. J gave up 5 bases and V 4 bases, and 10 bases lay outside the gene matches. In nucleotides, the CDR3 is TGTGCCAGCAGCCCGGGGCAGGGGGCGCGGACCGGGGAGCTGTTTTTT. Its translation is CASSPGQGARTGELFF.

The gene calls are TRBV5-6 and TRBJ1-2, with D possibly being TRBD1 (6 bases). This CDR3 contains 14 residues. V was pared by 4 bases and J by 8 bases, with 18 bases between. The germline V gene encodes CDR1 SGHDT and CDR2 YYEEEE. CDR3: CASSLGTGILGYTF. The CDR3, as DNA: TGTGCCAGCAGCCTAGGAACAGGGATTCTAGGCTACACCTTC.

This rearrangement joins TRBV9 to TRBJ1-5; the D is unclear. V was shortened by 3 bases and J by 4 bases, with 5 bases between the two germline ends. There are 12 residues in the CDR3. Germline V gene data show CDR1 as SGDLS and CDR2 as YYNGEE. The CDR3 DNA sequence: TGTGCCAGCAGCGGAGGGAATCAGCCCCAGCATTTT. Protein sequence: CASSGGNQPQHF.

This rearrangement joins TRBV29-1 to TRBJ1-1, with 10 bases fitting TRBD1. Germline CDR1 is SQVTM and CDR2 is ANQGSEA. Trimming cost V 5 bases and J 4 bases; bases outside gene matches: 1. The CDR3 is 12 residues long. The CDR3 sequence: CSVWTGGTEAFF. As DNA, the CDR3 is TGCAGCGTTTGGACAGGGGGCACTGAAGCTTTCTTT.

The chain recombines TRBV29-1 with TRBJ2-7; D possibly corresponds to TRBD2 (6 bases). V was clipped by 6 bases and J by 6 bases, with 12 bases between them. CDR3 length: 11 amino acids. Germline V gene sequence: CDR1 SQVTM, CDR2 ANQGSEA. CDR3 protein: CSVLGGSEQYF. The CDR3 DNA sequence: TGCAGCGTCTTAGGAGGGTCCGAGCAGTACTTC.

The J gene is TRBJ2-1, the V gene TRBV20-1; tentative D call: TRBD1 (6 bases). Germline V gives CDR1 DFQATT, CDR2 SNEGSKA (reference sequence). CDR3 size: 17 residues. Trimming removed 3 bases from V and 0 bases from J, with 18 bases in between. The DNA of the CDR3 is TGCAGTGCTAGCCCATACGTAGGACAGAGCTCCTACAATGAGCAGTTCTTC. This sequence encodes CSASPYVGQSSYNEQFF.

The chain links TRBV19 to TRBJ1-1, with D uncertain. Trimming cost V 6 bases and J 6 bases, with 20 bases left between them. The germline CDR1 and CDR2 sequences are LNHDA and SQIVND (reference sequence). The CDR3 runs 15 residues. For the CDR3, the DNA is TGTGCCAGTAGCCTTCAGGACGTCCCACACGCTGAAGCTTTCTTT. Amino acid sequence: CASSLQDVPHAEAFF.

This clonotype appeared a single time. J is TRBJ1-1 and V is TRBV27, with a tentative D call TRBD1 (6 bases). Germline CDR1 MNHEY, CDR2 SMNVEV (reference sequence). V was pared by 6 bases and J by 1 base, with 12 bases between. This CDR3 is 14 amino acids long. This CDR3 is CASSPRGPNTEAFF. DNA of the CDR3: TGTGCCAGCAGCCCCCGGGGGCCGAACACTGAAGCTTTCTTT.

V is TRBV10-3 and J is TRBJ1-1; D is unclear. From germline, CDR1 is ENHRY and CDR2 SYGVKD. There are 12 residues in the CDR3. The V end was cut by 6 bases, the J end by 8 bases, with 13 bases between. The CDR3 sequence is CAIRSAGEEAFF. CDR3 bases: TGTGCCATCAGGTCGGCTGGCGAAGAAGCTTTCTTT.

The rearrangement joins TRBV7-9 to TRBJ2-3, with D unresolved. The V gene's germline CDR1 is SEHNR and CDR2 FQNEAQ (reference sequence). CDR3 length: 14 amino acids. V was clipped by 8 bases and J by 0 bases, with 12 bases between them. CDR3 region: CASFSASSTDTQYF. Here the CDR3 DNA reads TGTGCCAGCTTTTCCGCCTCTAGCACAGATACGCAGTATTTT.

This chain links TRBV11-1 with TRBJ2-7; 8 bases are shared with TRBD2. Germline CDR1 reads SGHAT; CDR2 reads FQDESV (reference sequence). The ends lost 5 bases at V and 2 bases at J; junction bases unmatched: 8. This CDR3 has 15 residues. As DNA, the CDR3 is TGTGCCAGCAGCCGACTTAGCGGGGAAGCCTACGAGCAGTACTTC. Protein: CASSRLSGEAYEQYF.

The rearrangement links TRBV7-9 to TRBJ2-7, with TRBD1 as a possible D gene (7 bases). The V gene lost 2 bases and the J gene lost 0 bases, with 14 bases spanning the gap. The CDR3 extends over 16 amino acids. CDR1 and CDR2 from the germline V gene are SEHNR and FQNEAQ (reference sequence). CDR3 DNA sequence: TGTGCCAGCAGCTTAATAGGCAGGGGGGCCTCCTACGAGCAGTACTTC. Protein: CASSLIGRGASYEQYF. Full variable domain (outside the CDR3, taken from reference TRBV7-9 and TRBJ2-7): DTGVSQNPRHKITKRGQNVTFRCDPISEHNRLYWYRQTLGQGPEFLTYFQNEAQLEKSRLLSDRFSAERPKGSFSTLEIQRTEQGDSAMYLCASSLIGRGASYEQYFGPGTRLTVT.

V usage is TRBV9 and J usage is TRBJ2-1; TRBD1 matches 7 bases. Losses at the gene ends were 0 bases for V and 8 bases for J; bases not matched to a gene: 5. Germline CDR1 reads SGDLS; CDR2 reads YYNGEE. The CDR3 has 14 amino acids. The CDR3 DNA is TGTGCCAGCAGCGTAGAAGGGGGCGCCGATGAGCAGTTCTTC. Amino acids: CASSVEGGADEQFF. Together with reference TRBV9 and TRBJ2-1, the CDR3 gives the full variable domain: DSGVTQTPKHLITATGQRVTLRCSPRSGDLSVYWYQQSLDQGLQFLIQYYNGEERAKGNILERFSAQQFPDLHSELNLSSLELGDSALYFCASSVEGGADEQFFGPGTRLTVL.

The V gene is TRBV5-4, the J gene TRBJ2-7, with TRBD1 identical over 7 bases. V lost 4 bases, J lost 0 bases, and 4 bases stayed unmatched. There are 14 residues in the CDR3. Looked up from germline, CDR1 is SGHNT and CDR2 is YYREEE (reference sequence). This CDR3 is CASSMGQSSYEQYF. The CDR3 nucleotides are TGTGCCAGCAGCATGGGACAGAGCTCCTACGAGCAGTACTTC.